Below, one T cell receptor (beta chain) is given with its context. The target antigen is unknown. Researchers ran the PCR with 60 Vbeta and 13 Jbeta primers. TCRdb's copy holds only in-frame clones and misses some; the assay was immunoSEQ multiplex PCR. The sample holds some 110,000 clones, about three quarters seen once. Trimming removed 1 base from V and 6 bases from J, with 3 bases in between. This CDR3 spans 12 amino acids. Germline assignment: CDR1 MGHRA and CDR2 YSYEKL. The data belong to a study of cytomegalovirus exposure and HLA in healthy donors. Study-level points and caveats: HLA alleles showed associations with some 17,000 TCR beta sequences in a later analysis, at a 0.05 false discovery rate.

Donors counted as nominally healthy when sampled, yet unrecorded immune exposures were likely. This chain uses TRBV4-1 with TRBJ1-4; D gene ambiguous. Sequenced input: PBMCs. This clonotype was sampled from a male donor in good health and CMV-seronegative. CDR3 nucleotide sequence: TGCGCCAGCAGCCAAGCTTATGAAAAACTGTTTTTT. Its translation is CASSQAYEKLFF.